One sample yielded the 14 T cell receptor beta chains listed below, sequenced in a study of OX40 agonist ivuxolimab in advanced cancers. Preparation of the library involved the immunoSEQ multiplex PCR assay. TCRdb retrieved this table from immuneACCESS and kept in-frame rearrangements only. Not all clones are present; in checked studies, unresolved V genes account for under half, and no reason is known for the remainder. This sample lists about 48,000 clones; about 93% were detected once. The biggest ten clones account for roughly 6.3% of the sample. The material sequenced was CD4+ or CD8+ T cells sorted from blood, taken in a trial of the OX40 agonist ivuxolimab. Receptors originate from an adult with an advanced solid tumor such as melanoma, head and neck, liver or kidney cancer.

This chain uses TRBV7-9 with TRBJ2-1; D may be TRBD1 or TRBD2 (6 bases each). This CDR3 has 16 residues. CDR1 and CDR2 from the germline V gene are SEHNR and FQNEAQ (reference sequence). Between the trimmed V and J ends, which lost 6 bases and 7 bases, there was a span of 22 bases. CDR3: CASRRSGTRGGNEQFF. CDR3 nucleotides: TGTGCCAGCAGAAGATCCGGGACACGTGGGGGGAATGAGCAGTTCTTC.

The chain has TRBV27 and TRBJ1-6; TRBD1 agrees at 9 bases. Germline-derived CDR1 and CDR2 are MNHEY and SMNVEV (reference sequence). V shed 7 bases, J shed 7 bases, and the junction held 5 bases outside the gene matches. The CDR3 loop spans 14 amino acids. This CDR3 is CASTQGALNSPLHF. The CDR3 nucleotides read TGTGCCAGCACACAGGGGGCTTTGAATTCACCCCTCCACTTT.

The genes are TRBV28 and TRBJ2-7, with D unresolved. Germline V gives CDR1 MDHEN, CDR2 SYDVKM. Deletions cut 2 bases from V and 5 bases from J, with 10 bases between. The CDR3 sequence is 13 residues long. The CDR3 sequence: CASSLTGLDEQYV. The CDR3 region has the DNA TGTGCCAGCAGTTTAACTGGATTAGACGAGCAGTACGTC.

The rearrangement joins TRBV13 to TRBJ2-7; D might be TRBD1 (6 bases). This CDR3 contains 14 residues. Looked up from germline, CDR1 is PRHDT and CDR2 is FYEKMQ (reference sequence). The ends were cut back, 1 base at V and 2 bases at J, with 9 bases in the middle. The CDR3 nucleotides read TGTGCCAGCAGCTTAGCAGGGGCCCCCTACGAGCAGTACTTC. Translation gives CASSLAGAPYEQYF.

This clone was observed a few times. The V gene is TRBV19, the J gene TRBJ1-5; D gene ambiguous. V was trimmed by 2 bases and J by 4 bases, leaving 12 bases between them. The CDR3 contains 15 residues. Germline-derived CDR1 and CDR2 are LNHDA and SQIVND (reference sequence). The CDR3 reads CASSIIAVENQPQHF. The CDR3 DNA is TGTGCCAGTAGTATAATCGCGGTCGAAAATCAGCCCCAGCATTTT.

The CDR3 loop reads CSEVGQGVNTEAFF. The CDR3 DNA follows: TGCAGCGAGGTGGGACAGGGCGTGAACACTGAAGCTTTCTTT. The V call is TRBV29-1, the J call TRBJ1-1; 9 nucleotides agree with TRBD1. V was clipped by 7 bases and J by 0 bases; unmatched bases: 6. Germline assignment: CDR1 SQVTM and CDR2 ANQGSEA. CDR3 length equals 14 residues.

The V and J genes are TRBV27 and TRBJ1-1; 10 nucleotides align to TRBD1. Germline V gene sequence: CDR1 MNHEY, CDR2 SMNVEV (reference sequence). The CDR3 consists of 15 residues. V gave up 5 bases and J gave up 6 bases; unmatched junction bases: 9. CDR3 sequence: CASSPRTGGVAEAFF. DNA for the CDR3: TGTGCCAGCAGTCCGCGGACAGGGGGGGTGGCTGAAGCTTTCTTT.

The chain joins TRBV29-1 to TRBJ2-1; TRBD2 aligns across 9 bases. Losses at the gene ends were 1 base for V and 8 bases for J; bases not matched to a gene: 6. This CDR3 has 14 amino acids. Germline values: CDR1 SQVTM, CDR2 ANQGSEA. This chain's CDR3 is CSVEGTSVRDEQFF. The CDR3 DNA reads as TGCAGCGTTGAAGGGACTAGCGTAAGGGATGAGCAGTTCTTC.

The V and J genes are TRBV5-1 and TRBJ2-1; D call uncertain. The CDR3 runs 11 residues. V dropped 0 bases and J dropped 12 bases, with 7 bases sitting between them. Germline assignment: CDR1 SGHRS and CDR2 YFSETQ. As DNA, the CDR3 is TGCGCCAGCAGCTTGGCCCTATTGCAGTTCTTC. Amino acid sequence: CASSLALLQFF.

The rearrangement uses TRBV19 and TRBJ2-7, with 8 bases aligning to TRBD2. V trimming: 2 bases; J trimming: 2 bases; junction bases outside the gene matches: 2. The CDR3 extends over 14 amino acids. Germline values: CDR1 LNHDA, CDR2 SQIVND (reference sequence). This CDR3 reads CASSIRRGAYEQYF. The CDR3 DNA follows: TGTGCCAGTAGTATAAGGCGGGGGGCCTACGAGCAGTACTTC.

This clone was seen a single time. This sequence joins TRBV5-6 and TRBJ2-1; no firm D call. This CDR3 has 12 amino acids. Germline V gene lookup returns CDR1 SGHDT and CDR2 YYEEEE. V was cut by 4 bases and J by 6 bases, with 8 bases left in between. As DNA, the CDR3 is TGTGCCAGCAGCCTGACTCCCAATGAGCAGTTCTTC. It codes for CASSLTPNEQFF.

The chain couples TRBV5-1 to TRBJ2-1, with a possible D match to TRBD1 (5 bases). Deletions cut 2 bases from V and 7 bases from J, with 10 bases between. This CDR3 comprises 13 residues. The V gene's germline CDR1 is SGHRS and CDR2 YFSETQ. The CDR3 DNA reads TGCGCCAGCAGCTTCCTAAGGGGAAATGAGCAGTTCTTC. As protein: CASSFLRGNEQFF.

The chain has TRBV9 and TRBJ1-2; no reliable D call. V was pared by 7 bases and J by 4 bases, with 11 bases between. The CDR3 has 12 amino acids. Germline V gene lookup returns CDR1 SGDLS and CDR2 YYNGEE. The CDR3 region has the DNA TGTGCCAGCTCAACTGGCACCTATGGCTACACCTTC. Amino acids: CASSTGTYGYTF.

The V gene is TRBV5-6, the J gene TRBJ1-3, with a possible D match to TRBD1 (5 bases). The V end was cut by 4 bases, the J end by 9 bases, with 14 bases between. Germline CDR1 SGHDT, CDR2 YYEEEE. CDR3 length equals 13 residues. The DNA of the CDR3 is TGTGCCAGCAGCCCCCCCATCGGGGGCACCATATATTTT. Its protein product is CASSPPIGGTIYF.